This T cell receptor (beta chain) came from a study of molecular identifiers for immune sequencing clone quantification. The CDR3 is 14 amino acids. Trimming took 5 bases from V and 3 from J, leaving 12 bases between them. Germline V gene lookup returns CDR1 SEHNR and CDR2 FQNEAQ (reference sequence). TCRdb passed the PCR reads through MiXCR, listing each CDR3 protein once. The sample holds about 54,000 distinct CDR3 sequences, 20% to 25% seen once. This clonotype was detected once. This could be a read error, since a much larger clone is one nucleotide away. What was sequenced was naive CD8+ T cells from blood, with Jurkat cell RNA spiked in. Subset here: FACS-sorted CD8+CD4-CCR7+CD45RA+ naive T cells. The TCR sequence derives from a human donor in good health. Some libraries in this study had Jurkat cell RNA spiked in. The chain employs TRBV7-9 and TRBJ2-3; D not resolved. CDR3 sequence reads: CASSKGRETDTQYF. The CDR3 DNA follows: TGTGCCAGCAGCAAGGGCAGAGAAACAGATACGCAGTATTTT.